This T cell receptor (beta chain) was identified in a study of graft-versus-host responses after intestinal transplantation. Findings of the study overall: GvH clonotypes were identified within recipient marrow, with a subset emerging first in ileum or blood. Peak circulating GvH clone levels were associated with early post-transplant HvG declines.

This CDR3 has 15 residues. Between the trimmed V and J ends, which lost 5 bases and 0 bases, there was a span of 12 bases. The germline gives CDR1 MNHNY, CDR2 SVGAGI (reference sequence). Profiling relied on immunoSEQ multiplex PCR, and the TCRdb table lists in-frame clones only, not all of them. The sample lists some 120,000 clones, 90% occurring once. With respect to this clone: Its antigen remains unknown.

The input for sequencing was unstimulated CD4+ T cells sorted from spleen or lymph node cells, taken before intestinal transplant. The sequence was obtained from a human donor who received an intestinal transplant. The V call is TRBV6-6, the J call TRBJ2-3, with D possibly matching TRBD1 (6 bases). The CDR3 is CASSGDTPSTDTQYF. The CDR3 DNA sequence: TGTGCCAGCAGTGGGGACACCCCTAGCACAGATACGCAGTATTTT.